The entry below describes one T cell receptor beta chain. This sample is drawn from a study of blood T cell repertoires in COVID-19. Across the study: Samples of COVID-19 (acute and convalescent) were obtained from the United States, Italy and Spain. PBMCs, B-cell-depleted T cells, or T cells were the source of the cDNA or gDNA that made up the material.

CDR3 length equals 16 residues. The germline V gene has CDR1 SEHNR and CDR2 FQNEAQ (reference sequence). V was pared by 3 bases and J by 4 bases, with 18 bases between. Per the study methods: Estimates of nucleated cell counts were drawn from the amplification of reference gene primers. Data came from immunoSEQ multiplex PCR; TCRdb stores just in-frame clones and leaves some out. V and J calls and clone size are those listed in that table; D and trimming were worked out from the DNA. The profile shows some 380,000 clones, around 84% of them singletons. The receptor's source is a human donor with acute or convalescent COVID-19. The donor label of this sample is uncertain. The V and J genes are TRBV7-9 and TRBJ1-1; D perhaps matches TRBD1 (5 bases). Input material: peripheral blood. The CDR3: CASSFRVGGLGTEAFF. Here the CDR3 DNA reads TGTGCCAGCAGCTTCAGGGTTGGGGGGTTGGGCACTGAAGCTTTCTTT.